This T cell receptor (beta chain) appears in the sequencing data of a study of shared clonotypes between healthy human individuals. Study-wide findings and caveats: Despite large depth, rarefaction showed incomplete sorted-subset sequencing. In this cohort, only blood was sampled, and tissue repertoires likely differ. Unshared clonotypes carried lower generation probabilities than those common to all four donors.

Details on this clone: The antigen remains undetermined.

V was clipped by 7 bases and J by 9 bases; unmatched bases: 11. The CDR3 length is 16 residues. Per germline, CDR1 MDHEN and CDR2 SYDVKM. Running of the assay took place at deep level. The data were produced by immunoSEQ multiplex PCR, yet TCRdb's version contains in-frame clones alone and is incomplete. The sample has some 650,000 clones, almost 97% seen once; the top ten hold around 0.058%. Sequenced material: naive CD4+ T cells sorted from blood. Subset specified: CD45RA+ positively selected. This TCR was recovered from a woman aged 25 to 39 in good health. V is TRBV28 and J is TRBJ2-1, with 14 bases lining up with TRBD2. The CDR3: CASIPSGLAGVSEQFF. DNA for the CDR3: TGTGCCAGCATTCCGTCGGGACTAGCGGGAGTAAGTGAGCAGTTCTTC.